Below are 16 T cell receptor beta chains sequenced from a single sample in a study of T cell changes during pregnancy in multiple sclerosis. Some clones are missing from TCRdb's copy, which holds only in-frame ones; the method was immunoSEQ multiplex PCR. The table lists 35,000 to 50,000 clones, around nine tenths of them singletons. Sample: CD8+ T cells from peripheral blood mononuclear cells, taken in the third trimester of pregnancy. The receptor set was obtained from a female donor with multiple sclerosis, enrolled in a pregnancy study.

The chain has TRBV5-5 and TRBJ2-5; TRBD2 matches 9 bases. The germline CDR1 and CDR2 sequences are SGHKS and YYEKEE (reference sequence). This CDR3 contains 16 residues. V shed 0 bases, J shed 4 bases, and the junction held 7 bases outside the gene matches. The CDR3 reads CASSLGAGGVRETQYF. DNA of the CDR3: TGTGCCAGCAGCTTGGGGGCGGGGGGGGTCCGAGAGACCCAGTACTTC.

The V and J genes are TRBV28 and TRBJ2-7, with 9 positions matching TRBD2. CDR3 length equals 15 residues. Germline V gives CDR1 MDHEN, CDR2 SYDVKM. The CDR3 DNA sequence: TGTGCATCACCCCCGCGGGGGGGAATGCCTGACGAGCAGTACTTC. Translation: CASPPRGGMPDEQYF.

This clone appeared a single time. This chain links TRBV11-3 with TRBJ2-1, with 12 positions matching TRBD2. CDR1 and CDR2 (germline): SGHNT, YENEEA. This CDR3 spans 13 amino acids. V lost 3 bases, J lost 10 bases, and 1 base stayed unmatched. For the CDR3, the DNA is TGTGCCAGCAGCTTGACTAGCGGGAGAGAGCAGTTCTTC. Amino acid sequence: CASSLTSGREQFF.

V gene TRBV28 combines with J gene TRBJ1-2; no firm D call. This CDR3 has 15 residues. Trimming shortened V by 3 bases and J by 5 bases, and 16 bases separated the two germline ends. Germline V gene data show CDR1 as MDHEN and CDR2 as SYDVKM. The CDR3 loop reads CASSFAEGGSYGYTF. For the CDR3, the DNA is TGTGCCAGCAGTTTCGCGGAGGGCGGCTCGTATGGCTACACCTTC.

This clone has just a few counts. V and J are TRBV13 and TRBJ1-1; D unresolved. In germline, CDR1 is PRHDT, CDR2 FYEKMQ (reference sequence). The CDR3 is 14 amino acids. The germline V and J ends were trimmed by 2 bases and 0 bases, with 7 bases remaining between them. This CDR3 reads CASSLSGLNTEAFF. Written as DNA, the CDR3 is TGTGCCAGCAGCTTATCAGGTTTGAACACTGAAGCTTTCTTT.

The J gene is TRBJ2-1, the V gene TRBV28, with 10 bases identical to TRBD2. V lost 7 bases, J lost 6 bases, and 9 bases stayed unmatched. This CDR3 spans 15 amino acids. From germline, CDR1 is MDHEN and CDR2 SYDVKM. Here the CDR3 reads CASKHLAGDANEQFF. In nucleotides, the CDR3 is TGTGCCAGCAAACACCTAGCGGGAGACGCCAATGAGCAGTTCTTC.

This rearrangement joins TRBV19 to TRBJ2-7; 10 nucleotides agree with TRBD2. Germline V gene data show CDR1 as LNHDA and CDR2 as SQIVND (reference sequence). There are 20 residues in the CDR3. V shed 0 bases and J 5 bases; nucleotides not matched to a gene: 19. The CDR3 DNA is TGTGCCAGTAGTATAGATTCGTGGCTAGCGGGAGCGGGAAAATTCGACGAGCAGTACTTC. Amino acid sequence: CASSIDSWLAGAGKFDEQYF.

The V and J genes are TRBV4-1 and TRBJ2-7; D remains ambiguous. V was trimmed by 0 bases and J by 4 bases, leaving 10 bases between them. Germline V gene lookup returns CDR1 MGHRA and CDR2 YSYEKL. The length of the CDR3 is 14 residues. CDR3 in amino acids: CASSQDEVAYEQYF. CDR3 coding DNA: TGCGCCAGCAGCCAAGACGAGGTCGCTTACGAGCAGTACTTC.

This rearrangement joins TRBV9 to TRBJ2-2; TRBD2 matches at 8 bases. There are 15 residues in the CDR3. The trim removed 0 bases at V and 5 bases at J, leaving 3 bases unmatched. The germline CDR1 and CDR2 sequences are SGDLS and YYNGEE. The CDR3 loop reads CASSVGAGGTGELFF. The CDR3 region has the DNA TGTGCCAGCAGCGTAGGGGCGGGGGGAACCGGGGAGCTGTTTTTT. Full variable domain (outside the CDR3, taken from reference TRBV9 and TRBJ2-2): DSGVTQTPKHLITATGQRVTLRCSPRSGDLSVYWYQQSLDQGLQFLIQYYNGEERAKGNILERFSAQQFPDLHSELNLSSLELGDSALYFCASSVGAGGTGELFFGEGSRLTVL.

This clone has only one observation. The chain couples TRBV15 to TRBJ1-6; the D is unclear. The V end lost 0 bases, the J end lost 10 bases, and 19 bases lay between the germline ends. The CDR3 spans 17 residues. Looked up from germline, CDR1 is LNHNV and CDR2 is YYDKDF (reference sequence). The CDR3 DNA reads TGTGCCACCAGCAGAGAGGAGGGCAGCGGATTTAGGTCACCCCTCCACTTT. Protein sequence: CATSREEGSGFRSPLHF.

This rearrangement joins TRBV7-8 to TRBJ1-5; the D is unclear. Germline V lookup: CDR1 SGHVS, CDR2 FQNEAQ. This CDR3 comprises 16 residues. Trimming took off 2 bases at V and 0 bases at J, with 11 bases between the two ends. The CDR3 DNA follows: TGTGCCAGCAGCTTAAACGCGGGGAATAGCAATCAGCCCCAGCATTTT. Amino acids: CASSLNAGNSNQPQHF.

The CDR3 DNA is TGTGCCAGCAGTTACCCTGCTGGGGGGACTGAAGCTTTCTTT. Amino acids: CASSYPAGGTEAFF. This chain connects TRBV6-5 to TRBJ1-1, with D perhaps TRBD1 (5 bases). V dropped 2 bases and J dropped 5 bases, with 12 bases sitting between them. The CDR3 is 14 residues long. Per the germline V gene, CDR1 is MNHEY and CDR2 is SVGAGI.

This chain uses TRBV2 with TRBJ1-5; D not resolved. CDR3 size: 15 residues. V lost 4 bases and J lost 0, with 10 bases in between. CDR1 and CDR2 from the germline V gene are SNHLY and FYNNEI. This CDR3 is CASSGTDHSNQPQHF. The CDR3 DNA reads as TGTGCCAGCAGTGGCACAGATCATAGCAATCAGCCCCAGCATTTT.

The chain couples TRBV5-1 to TRBJ2-7; maybe TRBD2 (6 bases). V lost 1 base and J lost 6, with 14 bases in between. Germline loops: CDR1 SGHRS, CDR2 YFSETQ. The CDR3 contains 14 residues. For the CDR3, the DNA is TGCGCCAGCAGCTTGACTCGAGACGGGAGCGAGCAGTACTTC. Its protein product is CASSLTRDGSEQYF.

This chain joins TRBV28 and TRBJ2-7; 10 bases match TRBD2. Germline-derived CDR1 and CDR2 are MDHEN and SYDVKM. CDR3 length equals 15 residues. V was pared by 6 bases and J by 2 bases, with 7 bases of the junction left unmatched. CDR3 bases: TGTGCCAGCAGAAGCCCGGGACTAGCGACCTACGAGCAGTACTTC. It codes for CASRSPGLATYEQYF.

The gene calls are TRBV5-1 and TRBJ2-7; 7 bases are a match to TRBD1. The V gene's germline CDR1 is SGHRS and CDR2 YFSETQ. The V segment lost 1 base and the J segment 3 bases; nucleotides outside the gene matches: 7. The CDR3 extends over 15 amino acids. The CDR3 reads CASSLMGTDFYEQYF. In DNA form, the CDR3 reads TGCGCCAGCAGCTTGATGGGGACAGACTTCTACGAGCAGTACTTC.